This paragraph reports one TCR beta chain. No antigen is known for it. No clone much larger than this one lies a single base away; base qualities are absent. The entry originates in a study of blood T cell repertoires in COVID-19 (TCRdb year 2020). Notes on the research overall: Samples covering the acute and convalescent phases of COVID-19 were provided by collaborators in the United States, Italy and Spain. The repertoires were made available in a free public database intended to serve as a resource for research on the immune response to SARS-CoV-2. The prospective study material was composed of cDNA or gDNA derived from T cells, B-cell-depleted T cells, or PBMCs. The samples were drawn from two sources: the first 160 participants of the ongoing ImmuneRACE study, and over 1,000 subjects contributed by 6 global collaborators. HLA class I and class II types, where available, came from metadata supplied by the sample provider rather than from assay-based typing. The dataset comprised deeply sampled blood TCRbeta repertoires from subjects exposed to, actively infected with, or recovered from COVID-19. A de-identified subject ID, COVID-19 status, age in years and sex were almost always included in the sample metadata. Points the paper makes about the study in general: Clinical and demographic metadata were provided uncurated, with the amount varying by source and participant.

The cysteine opens and the phenylalanine closes a CDR3 of 14 amino acids. Of the read, only the CDR3 DNA is kept; its 42 bases are in frame from base 1. The germline V gene encodes CDR1 SGHKS and CDR2 YYEKEE (reference sequence). V gives up 5 bases and J gives up 2 bases, and the segment between their germline ends measures 11 bases. The immunoSEQ Assay, a bias-controlled multiplex PCR, was used to amplify TCRbeta CDR3 regions from genomic DNA. In the source study's methods: The number of nucleated cells in each sample was estimated from the amplification of reference gene primers within the assay. Sequence reads were collapsed and filtered to measure the absolute abundance of every unique TCRbeta CDR3 rearrangement. For each sample, productive Simpson clonality was calculated by taking the square root of Simpson's diversity index across productive rearrangements. Here the immuneACCESS table is served through TCRdb, limited to in-frame sequences with V and J called. Missing clones are a known gap in these copies; in checked studies unresolved V genes cover under half, and the rest lacks a known reason. V and J calls and clone size follow that table, whereas D and trimming were derived from the DNA. The sample has some 110,000 clones on record, 86% of them singletons. About 5% of the sample lies in the top ten.

Collaborating institutions collected whole blood in K2EDTA tubes following their own protocols. For TCRbeta analysis, collaborators shipped samples in one of three forms: frozen whole blood, isolated PBMCs, or DNA extracted from either of those sample types. The chain joins TRBV5-5 to TRBJ1-5, with the D gene not clear enough to name. The sequence was obtained from a human donor in a cohort sampled during active COVID-19. Sequencing was carried out using peripheral blood. Here the CDR3 is given as CASSQDTGNQPQHF. The nucleotide sequence is TGTGCCAGCAGTCAGGATACCGGCAATCAGCCCCAGCATTTT.